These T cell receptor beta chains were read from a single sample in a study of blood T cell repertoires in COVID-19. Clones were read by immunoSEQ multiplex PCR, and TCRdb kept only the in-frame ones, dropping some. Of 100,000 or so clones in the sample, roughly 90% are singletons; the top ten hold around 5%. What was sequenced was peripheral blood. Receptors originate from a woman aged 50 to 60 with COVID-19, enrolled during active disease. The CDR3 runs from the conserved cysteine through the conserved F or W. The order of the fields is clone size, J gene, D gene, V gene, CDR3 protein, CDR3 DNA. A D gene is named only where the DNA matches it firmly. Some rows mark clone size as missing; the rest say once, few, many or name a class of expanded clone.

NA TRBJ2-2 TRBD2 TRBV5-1 CASSSSGTTLPGELFF TGCGCCAGCAGCTCTTCAGGGACTACCCTCCCCGGGGAGCTGTTTTTT
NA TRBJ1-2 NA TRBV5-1 CASSLVGQGSGYTF TGCGCCAGCAGCTTGGTAGGGCAGGGCAGCGGCTACACCTTC
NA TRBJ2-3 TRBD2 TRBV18 CASSPSGVSTDTQYF TGTGCCAGCTCGCCGAGCGGGGTTAGCACAGATACGCAGTATTTT
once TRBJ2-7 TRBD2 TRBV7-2 CASSFAGESYEQYF TGTGCCAGCAGCTTTGCGGGGGAGTCCTACGAGCAGTACTTC
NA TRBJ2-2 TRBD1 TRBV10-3 CAIRAGTGINTGELFF TGTGCCATCAGAGCCGGGACAGGGATAAACACCGGGGAGCTGTTTTTT
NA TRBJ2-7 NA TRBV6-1 CASSADSYEQYF TGTGCCAGCAGTGCCGACAGCTACGAGCAGTACTTC
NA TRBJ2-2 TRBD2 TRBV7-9 CASSGLGTSGGTGELFF TGTGCCAGCAGCGGGCTGGGTACCAGCGGGGGGACCGGGGAGCTGTTTTTT
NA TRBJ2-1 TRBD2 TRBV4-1 CASSQGPGGFYNEQFF TGCGCCAGCAGCCAAGGTCCCGGGGGGTTCTACAATGAGCAGTTCTTC
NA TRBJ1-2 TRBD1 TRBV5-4 CASSSGTGGYYGYTF TGTGCCAGCAGCTCTGGGACAGGGGGCTACTATGGCTACACCTTC
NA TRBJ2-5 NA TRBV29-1 CSVVTGLEETQYF TGCAGCGTTGTTACAGGGTTGGAAGAGACCCAGTACTTC
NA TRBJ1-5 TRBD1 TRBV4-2 CASSQSQGAGQPQHF TGTGCCAGCAGCCAATCTCAGGGGGCAGGTCAGCCCCAGCATTTT
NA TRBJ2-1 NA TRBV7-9 CASCILFNEQFF TGTGCCAGCTGTATCCTGTTCAATGAGCAGTTCTTC
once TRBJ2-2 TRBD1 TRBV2 CASSQAGQGLTGELFF TGTGCCAGCTCCCAAGCGGGACAGGGTTTAACCGGGGAGCTGTTTTTT
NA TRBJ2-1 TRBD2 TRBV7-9 CASSPTGTSVPSSYNEQFF TGTGCCAGCAGCCCGACCGGGACTAGCGTACCAAGCTCCTACAATGAGCAGTTCTTC
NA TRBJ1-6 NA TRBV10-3 CAISESTGGNSPLHF TGTGCCATCAGTGAGTCGACTGGGGGCAATTCACCCCTCCACTTT
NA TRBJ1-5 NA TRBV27 CASSLQGFNQPQHF TGTGCCAGCAGTTTGCAGGGATTCAATCAGCCCCAGCATTTT
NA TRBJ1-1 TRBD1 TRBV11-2 CASSPGQGNTEAFF TGTGCCAGCAGTCCGGGACAGGGGAACACTGAAGCTTTCTTT
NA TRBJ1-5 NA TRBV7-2 CASSLEIGGRGNQPQHF TGTGCCAGCAGCTTAGAGATCGGCGGGAGGGGAAATCAGCCCCAGCATTTT
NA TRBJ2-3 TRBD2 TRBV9 CASSVAPSGSTDTQYF TGTGCCAGCAGCGTAGCTCCTAGCGGCAGCACAGATACGCAGTATTTT
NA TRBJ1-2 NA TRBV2 CASSELEGTPYGYTF TGTGCCAGCAGTGAGTTGGAGGGGACCCCCTATGGCTACACCTTC
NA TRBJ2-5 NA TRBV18 CASHLGGIQETQYF TGTGCCAGTCACCTCGGGGGTATCCAAGAGACCCAGTACTTC
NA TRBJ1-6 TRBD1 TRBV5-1 CASSLDRVRYNSPLHF TGCGCCAGCAGCCTAGACAGGGTACGCTATAATTCACCCCTCCACTTT
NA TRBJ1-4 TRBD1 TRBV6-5 CASSYGTGVGKLFF TGTGCCAGCAGTTACGGGACAGGGGTCGGAAAACTGTTTTTT
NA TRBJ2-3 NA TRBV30 CAWSDTSDTQYF TGTGCCTGGAGCGACACCAGCGATACGCAGTATTTT
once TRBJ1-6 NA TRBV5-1 CASSEWTDINSPLHF TGCGCCAGCAGCGAATGGACAGATATTAATTCACCCCTCCACTTT
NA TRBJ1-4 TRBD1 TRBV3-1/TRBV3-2 CASSQVGTGSEKLFF TGTGCCAGCAGCCAAGTAGGGACAGGGAGTGAAAAACTGTTTTTT
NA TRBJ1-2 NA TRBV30 CAWTGTLSYGYTF TGTGCCTGGACCGGGACACTGAGTTATGGCTACACCTTC
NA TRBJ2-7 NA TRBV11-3 CASSPTGSSYEQYF TGTGCCAGCAGCCCGACGGGGAGCTCCTACGAGCAGTACTTC
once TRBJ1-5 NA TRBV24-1 CATSARGGASNQPQHF TGTGCCACCAGTGCCCGAGGGGGGGCGAGCAATCAGCCCCAGCATTTT
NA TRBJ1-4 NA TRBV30 CAWRGLGEKLFF TGTGCCTGGAGGGGACTTGGTGAAAAACTGTTTTTT
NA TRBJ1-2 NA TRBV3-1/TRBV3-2 CASSQGWQGYYGYTF TGTGCCAGCAGCCAAGGGTGGCAGGGGTACTATGGCTACACCTTC
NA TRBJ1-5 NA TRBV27 CASSPRAGYSNQPQHF TGTGCCAGCAGTCCTAGGGCGGGCTATAGCAATCAGCCCCAGCATTTT
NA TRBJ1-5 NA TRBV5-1 CASSPGVDQPQHF TGCGCCAGCAGCCCAGGGGTCGATCAGCCCCAGCATTTT
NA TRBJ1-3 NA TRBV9 CASSVAGAGNTIYF TGTGCCAGCAGCGTTGCGGGGGCTGGAAACACCATATATTTT
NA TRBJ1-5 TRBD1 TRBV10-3 CAISEGQGGSNQPQHF TGTGCCATCAGTGAGGGGCAGGGGGGAAGCAATCAGCCCCAGCATTTT
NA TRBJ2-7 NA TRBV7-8 CASSLEAEAVHEQYF TGTGCCAGCAGCTTAGAGGCTGAGGCAGTTCACGAGCAGTACTTC
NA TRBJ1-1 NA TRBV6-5 CASQGGTEAFF TGTGCCAGCCAGGGAGGAACTGAAGCTTTCTTT
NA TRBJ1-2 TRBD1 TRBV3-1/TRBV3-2 CASSQGTGGGYTF TGTGCCAGCAGCCAAGGGACAGGGGGCGGCTACACCTTC
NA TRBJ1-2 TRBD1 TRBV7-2 CASSLGQGIGYTF TGTGCCAGCAGCTTAGGACAGGGAATCGGCTACACCTTC
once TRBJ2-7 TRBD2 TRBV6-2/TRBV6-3 CASSPGGVMREQYF TGTGCCAGCAGTCCGGGGGGGGTCATGCGGGAGCAGTACTTC
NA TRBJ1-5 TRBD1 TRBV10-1 CASSTPGQQCNQPQHF TGCGCCAGCAGTACCCCGGGACAGCAATGCAATCAGCCCCAGCATTTT
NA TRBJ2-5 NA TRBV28 CASSFQGETQYF TGTGCCAGCAGTTTCCAGGGGGAGACCCAGTACTTC
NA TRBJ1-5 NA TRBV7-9 CASSLGVTGGNQPQHF TGTGCCAGCAGCTTAGGGGTCACTGGAGGCAATCAGCCCCAGCATTTT
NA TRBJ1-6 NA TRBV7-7 CASSLTDSYNSPLHF TGTGCCAGCAGCTTAACAGACAGTTATAATTCACCCCTCCACTTT
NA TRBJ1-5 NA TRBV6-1 CASSDQGTISNQPQHF TGTGCCAGCAGTGACCAGGGGACGATAAGCAATCAGCCCCAGCATTTT
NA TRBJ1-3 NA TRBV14 CASSHNTWAYGNTIYF TGTGCCAGCAGCCATAATACCTGGGCTTACGGAAACACCATATATTTT
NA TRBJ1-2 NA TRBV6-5 CASSYSPQGGGYTF TGTGCCAGCAGTTATAGTCCCCAGGGAGGGGGCTACACCTTC
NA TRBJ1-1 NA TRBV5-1 CASSPRQANTEAFF TGCGCCAGCAGCCCCCGACAGGCGAACACTGAAGCTTTCTTT
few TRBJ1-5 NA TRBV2 CASSVLGLSNQPQHF TGTGCCAGCAGTGTTCTGGGCCTTAGCAATCAGCCCCAGCATTTT
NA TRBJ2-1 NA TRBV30 CAWSVIQGGVGFF TGTGCCTGGAGTGTAATTCAAGGAGGGGTAGGCTTCTTC
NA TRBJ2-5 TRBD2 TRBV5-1 CASSLWGGKETQYF TGCGCCAGCAGCTTGTGGGGAGGGAAAGAGACCCAGTACTTC
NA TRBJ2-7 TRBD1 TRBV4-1 CASSQWGQDSSYEQYF TGCGCCAGCAGCCAATGGGGACAGGACAGCTCCTACGAGCAGTACTTC
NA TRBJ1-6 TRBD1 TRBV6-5 CASSYSRRQGDSPLHF TGTGCCAGCAGTTACTCGAGACGACAGGGTGATTCACCCCTCCACTTT
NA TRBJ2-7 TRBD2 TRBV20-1 CSASSSGAYEQYF TGCAGTGCTAGTTCTAGCGGGGCCTACGAGCAGTACTTC
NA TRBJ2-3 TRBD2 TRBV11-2 CASSPRVAGGTDTQYF TGTGCCAGCAGCCCACGGGTAGCGGGGGGCACAGATACGCAGTATTTT
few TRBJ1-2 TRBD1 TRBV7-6 CASSLMGQSYGYTF TGTGCCAGCAGCCTAATGGGACAGAGCTATGGCTACACCTTC
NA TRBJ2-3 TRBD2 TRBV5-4 CASSLVSLAGGPRNTQYF TGTGCCAGCAGCTTGGTCTCTCTAGCGGGGGGGCCGAGGAATACGCAGTATTTT
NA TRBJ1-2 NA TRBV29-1 CSVEVLFSHPAGTNYGYTF TGCAGCGTTGAAGTTCTGTTCAGTCACCCGGCGGGGACTAACTATGGCTACACCTTC